This record concerns one TCR beta chain sequence. The V gene's germline CDR1 is SEHNR and CDR2 FQNEAQ (reference sequence). Deletions cut 11 bases from V and 8 bases from J, with 21 bases between. This CDR3 has 13 amino acids. Residents of about two dozen US areas, aged about 18 to 95 years, made up the participants. Participants reported their clinical history, and cohort assignment relied on those reports. The data are from a study of blood T cell repertoires in COVID-19. Study background: Both acute and convalescent COVID-19 samples were obtained from the United States, Italy and Spain. Sources were T cells, B-cell-depleted T cells, or PBMCs; the material itself was cDNA or gDNA.

Only in-frame clones appear in the TCRdb table, and some are missing; sequencing was by immunoSEQ multiplex PCR. Of fewer than 250,000 clones listed, 80% to 90% were seen once; the top ten hold 3.8%. J is TRBJ1-2 and V is TRBV7-9, with a weak D call TRBD1 (6 bases). The sequencing input was PBMCs or T cells enriched from blood (not recorded which). The TCR was taken from a woman aged 40 to 50 with acute COVID-19. CDR3 bases: TGTGCCGGGAGTGGGGGCGAACGAAAAGGCTACACCTTC. This sequence encodes CAGSGGERKGYTF.